This T cell receptor beta chain was captured by sequencing in a study of CXCR3-negative and CXCR3-positive naive CD8 T cells. 5' RACE that incorporated UMI labels was used to prepare the TRB cDNA libraries. TCRdb re-called the 5' RACE reads and shows each CDR3 protein once, DNA omitted. The table for this sample gives around 60,000 distinct CDR3 sequences. Every CD8+ T cell subset underwent triplicate sorting at around 280,000 cells apiece. CDR1 and CDR2 from the germline V gene are LNHNV and YYDKDF (reference sequence). This CDR3 contains 14 residues. Study results and limitations: TRB CDR3s were more hydrophobic in CXCR3-positive than in CXCR3-negative naive cells. Comparably high diversity marked both naive subsets, whereas memory CD8+ cells had much lower diversity. TRB CDR3 properties served as the basis for inferring TCR strength, and surface CD5 was comparable between naive subsets. Naive CXCR3-negative and CXCR3-positive cells had similar TRBV-TRBJ usage; memory differed.

Concerning this clonotype: Antigen specificity is unknown.

J is TRBJ2-1 and V is TRBV15; lacking DNA, the TRBD2 call made by TCRdb goes unchecked. The origin of this receptor is a human donor in good health. Some clones in this sample may be carry-over from other donors' samples. The specimen sequenced was naive CXCR3+ CD8+ T cells from blood. The subset was: CD45RO-CCR7+CD27+CD95- naive CD8+ T cells expressing CXCR3 (TNR3+). The CDR3 spells CATSRAGEADEQFF.